Below are 8 T cell receptor beta chains sequenced from a single sample in a study of cytomegalovirus exposure and HLA in healthy donors. With 60 Vbeta and 13 Jbeta primers, the PCR was carried out. This table comes from immunoSEQ multiplex PCR, and its TCRdb copy is limited to in-frame clones, with some not included. The data hold about 120,000 clones, with roughly 80% observed a single time. The source material was PBMCs. The source is a man between 25 and 39 years old in good health and CMV-seropositive.

This sequence joins TRBV5-1 and TRBJ2-4; 9 nucleotides match TRBD1. The CDR3 consists of 14 residues. The V gene end was trimmed by 0 bases and the J gene end by 6 bases; junction bases not matched to a gene: 1. The germline V gene has CDR1 SGHRS and CDR2 YFSETQ. This CDR3 is CASSLGGQGNIQYF. The CDR3 nucleotides read TGCGCCAGCAGCTTGGGGGGACAGGGAAACATTCAGTACTTC.

This clone occurred once. This rearrangement joins TRBV4-2 to TRBJ2-1, with a tentative D call TRBD2 (6 bases). This CDR3 contains 16 residues. V dropped 1 base and J dropped 2 bases, with 12 bases sitting between them. CDR1 is LGHNA and CDR2 is YNFKEQ in the germline V gene. The CDR3 protein is CASSQVGGVAYNEQFF. The CDR3 DNA reads TGTGCCAGCAGCCAAGTCGGCGGGGTAGCCTACAATGAGCAGTTCTTC.

The chain is built from TRBV28 and TRBJ1-2, with D possibly being TRBD1 (5 bases). The CDR3 loop spans 13 amino acids. Trimming removed 5 bases at V and 5 bases at J, with 12 bases between. Per the germline V gene, CDR1 is MDHEN and CDR2 is SYDVKM. Here the CDR3 DNA reads TGTGCCAGCAGTCCAGGGAAGGCTTATGGCTACACCTTC. It is translated as CASSPGKAYGYTF.

The V and J genes are TRBV4-2 and TRBJ1-1; possible D gene TRBD1, 5 bases. The V end was cut by 0 bases, the J end by 3 bases, with 8 bases between. From germline, CDR1 is LGHNA and CDR2 YNFKEQ. The CDR3 consists of 14 residues. The CDR3 bases are TGTGCCAGCAGCCAAGAATGGGGGGACACTGAAGCTTTCTTT. Its protein is CASSQEWGDTEAFF.

V gene TRBV28 combines with J gene TRBJ2-7; D not resolved. With 6 bases removed from V and 2 bases from J, the gap between germline ends came to 5 bases. The V gene's germline CDR1 is MDHEN and CDR2 SYDVKM. This CDR3 is built from 11 residues. The CDR3 DNA is TGTGCCAGCAGCACTACCTACGAGCAGTACTTC. As protein: CASSTTYEQYF. The full variable domain, rest sourced from reference TRBV28 and TRBJ2-7, is DVKVTQSSRYLVKRTGEKVFLECVQDMDHENMFWYRQDPGLGLRLIYFSYDVKMKEKGDIPEGYSVSREKKERFSLILESASTNQTSMYLCASSTTYEQYFGPGTRLTVT.

A few counts support this clone. This chain joins TRBV2 and TRBJ1-2, with D possibly TRBD1 on 5 matching bases. The germline V gene has CDR1 SNHLY and CDR2 FYNNEI. V was shortened by 8 bases and J by 6 bases, with 22 bases between the two germline ends. CDR3 length: 15 residues. This chain's CDR3 is CASAIAGGWGDGYTF. Written as DNA, the CDR3 is TGTGCCAGCGCTATCGCGGGGGGGTGGGGAGATGGCTACACCTTC.

This sequence joins TRBV14 and TRBJ2-2; no reliable D call. CDR3 length: 13 amino acids. The germline gives CDR1 SGHDN, CDR2 FVKESK. Trimming took 4 bases from V and 0 from J, leaving 3 bases between them. This CDR3 reads CASSPTNTGELFF. Written as DNA, the CDR3 is TGTGCCAGCAGCCCAACGAACACCGGGGAGCTGTTTTTT.

The chain joins TRBV30 to TRBJ2-7, with 8 bases lining up with TRBD2. The CDR3 totals 12 residues. With 3 bases clipped from V and 8 bases from J, the junction kept 6 bases outside the gene matches. CDR1 is GTSNPN and CDR2 is SVGIG in the germline V gene (reference sequence). This chain's CDR3 is CAWSGGATKQYF. Here the CDR3 DNA reads TGTGCCTGGAGCGGGGGGGCCACTAAGCAGTACTTC. The full variable domain, in which reference TRBV30 and TRBJ2-7 provide the parts outside the CDR3, is SQTIHQWPATLVQPVGSPLSLECTVEGTSNPNLYWYRQAAGRGLQLLFYSVGIGQISSEVPQNLSASRPQDRQFILSSKKLLLSDSGFYLCAWSGGATKQYFGPGTRLTVT.